One sample yielded the 17 T cell receptor delta chains listed below, sequenced in a study of gammadelta T cells in human blood. TCRdb reanalysed the RT-PCR reads via CATT. The table lists some 970 delta-chain clones, 30% to 35% of them singletons, with about a fifth in the top ten. Specimen: Vgamma9Vdelta2 gamma-delta T cells from infant blood. These receptors were obtained from a human donor.

To note about this clone: A single base is all that separates this from a far larger clone, so a read error is likely. Different DNA sequences within this sample yield the same CDR3. The chain couples TRDV2 to TRDJ3; weak D call: TRDD3 (5 bases). Because TCRdb records no J gene, it was assigned here through a match of the DNA to germline. This CDR3 spans 17 amino acids. The germline V gene encodes CDR1 GEAIGNYY and CDR2 EKD. The CDR3 DNA is TGTGCCTGTGACACCTTGCTTACCACCTGGGACACCCGCCAGATGTTTTTC. Translating gives CACDTLLTTWDTRQMFF.

Concerning this clone: A read error is likely here: a far larger clone is one base away. The chain joins TRDV2 to TRDJ3; TRDD3 aligns across 7 bases. TCRdb supplies no J gene; here it was assigned by aligning the nucleotide sequence to germline. Germline assignment: CDR1 GEAIGNYY and CDR2 EKD. The V segment lost 0 bases and the J segment 2 bases; nucleotides outside the gene matches: 6. The CDR3 totals 18 residues. CDR3 nucleotides: TGTGCCTGTGACACCTGGGGATATGGCGCCTGGGACACCCGACAGATGTTTTTC. This encodes CACDTWGYGAWDTRQMFF.

Regarding this clone: A far larger clone differs by one base, so this is likely a read error. J is TRDJ3 and V is TRDV2; 10 bases are a match to TRDD3. The J gene, not given by TCRdb, was assigned here from a germline match of the nucleotide sequence. After removal of 1 base from V and 2 bases from J, the junction contained 10 bases not matched to a gene. CDR3 length: 20 residues. Germline CDR1 and CDR2: GEAIGNYY and EKD. CDR3: CACDTIYGGYTPWDTRQMFF. CDR3 nucleotide sequence: TGTGCCTGTGACACGATATATGGGGGATACACCCCCTGGGACACCCGACAGATGTTTTTC.

Regarding this clone: The same CDR3 is also encoded by other DNA sequences in this sample. A V gene of TRDV2 was called, but no J gene was assigned; the tabulated D call, TRDD3, remains unverified against the DNA. The CDR3 is made up of 20 amino acids. The germline V gene has CDR1 GEAIGNYY and CDR2 EKD. In DNA, the CDR3 is TGTGCCTGTGACACCTTCTCCACCGGACCCTTCTCCTGGGACACCCGACAAATGTTTTTC. This codes for CACDTFSTGPFSWDTRQMFF.

This clone was counted a single time. TCRdb lists the protein of a much larger clone for this DNA, which differs at residue 12, so this is likely a read error; the protein given here is translated from the DNA itself. The rearrangement links TRDV2 to TRDJ3, with D hard to call. In the absence of a J gene in TCRdb, the DNA was matched to germline to assign it here. The germline V gene encodes CDR1 GEAIGNYY and CDR2 EKD. The CDR3 is made up of 19 amino acids. The CDR3: CACDTAGPNRSCDTRQMFF. The CDR3 coding sequence is TGTGCCTGTGACACCGCGGGGCCCAATCGCTCCTGTGACACCCGACAGATGTTTTTC.

The sample holds a few counts of this clone. A single base is all that separates this from a far larger clone, so a read error is likely. The J gene is TRDJ2, the V gene TRDV2, with 13 bases lining up with TRDD3. This CDR3 comprises 18 residues. V was clipped by 1 base and J by 5 bases; unmatched bases: 9. Germline V gene data show CDR1 as GEAIGNYY and CDR2 as EKD. The CDR3 DNA reads TGTGCCTGTGACACAAATACTGGGGGATACGTAGGTACAGCACAACTCTTCTTT. This codes for CACDTNTGGYVGTAQLFF.

The sample holds a few counts of this clone. A far larger clone differs by one base, so this is likely a read error. This CDR3 is also generated by other DNA sequences in the sample. The chain joins TRDV2 to TRDJ3; TRDD3 agrees at 8 bases. Because TCRdb records no J gene, it was assigned here through a match of the DNA to germline. Germline V CDR1 and CDR2: GEAIGNYY, EKD. The CDR3 is made up of 19 amino acids. Trimming at V came to 4 bases and at J to 0 bases, leaving 10 bases not matched to a gene. The CDR3 bases are TGTGCCTGTGATACGGCGACTGGGGGTAACTCCTGGGACACCCGACAGATGTTTTTC. Its protein is CACDTATGGNSWDTRQMFF.

Only a few counts were recorded for this clone. A read error is the likely source, as a far larger clone sits one nucleotide away. The V and J genes are TRDV2 and TRDJ1, with 8 bases aligning to TRDD3. Losses at the gene ends were 2 bases for V and 0 bases for J; bases not matched to a gene: 4. CDR1 and CDR2 from the germline V gene are GEAIGNYY and EKD. This CDR3 is 15 amino acids long. CDR3 loop: CACDILGANTDKLIF. CDR3 sequence (DNA): TGTGCCTGTGACATACTGGGGGCCAACACCGATAAACTCATCTTT.

This clone has more than one count but fewer than ten. This likely came from a read error, as a far larger clone is one base away. The rearrangement uses TRDV2 and TRDJ1; 13 bases are shared with TRDD3. The J segment lost 3 bases and the V segment lost 2 bases, leaving 5 bases of the junction unmatched. The CDR3 runs 16 residues. Germline loops: CDR1 GEAIGNYY, CDR2 EKD. The CDR3 sequence is CACDILGDTHADKLIF. In DNA, the CDR3 is TGTGCCTGTGACATACTGGGGGATACGCACGCCGATAAACTCATCTTT.

A few counts support this clone. A far larger clone is just one base off, so this is likely a read error. The rearrangement uses TRDV2 and TRDJ2; TRDD3 matches 12 bases. TCRdb offers no J gene call, so here the DNA was matched to germline to obtain one. The CDR3 extends over 20 amino acids. Per germline, CDR1 GEAIGNYY and CDR2 EKD. CDR3 region: CACDNVLGDTRLTLTVQLFF. In DNA form, the CDR3 reads TGTGCCTGTGACAATGTACTGGGGGATACTAGGTTAACTTTGACAGTACAACTCTTCTTT.

As concerns this clone: The protein recorded in TCRdb matches a much larger clone and deviates from this DNA's translation at residue 10, suggesting a read error; the protein here is obtained by translating the DNA. The V gene is TRDV2, the J gene TRDJ3, with 7 bases identical to TRDD3. As TCRdb names no J gene, one was assigned here on the basis of a DNA match to germline. The CDR3 has 18 amino acids. V gave up 1 base and J gave up 2 bases; unmatched junction bases: 7. Germline V gene sequence: CDR1 GEAIGNYY, CDR2 EKD. In DNA, the CDR3 is TGTGCCTGTGACACTGGGGGACCTAGCCCCTGGGACACCCGACAGATGTTTTTC. Translation: CACDTGGPSPWDTRQMFF.

Points on this clone: A read error is the likely source, as a far larger clone sits one nucleotide away. The same CDR3 is also encoded by other DNA sequences in this sample. The chain is built from TRDV2 and TRDJ3; TRDD3 matches at 9 bases. Per germline, CDR1 GEAIGNYY and CDR2 EKD. This CDR3 region has 18 residues. V dropped 1 base and J dropped 0; count of bases not matched to a gene: 3. CDR3 residues: CACDTGGYSSWDTRQMFF. The CDR3 bases are TGTGCCTGTGACACAGGGGGATACAGCTCCTGGGACACCCGACAGATGTTTTTC.

By proportion, this clone is medium-sized. It may be a read error: a sequence one base away is much more abundant. The V gene is TRDV2, the J gene TRDJ3; 8 bases agree with TRDD3. The CDR3 totals 20 residues. Looked up from germline, CDR1 is GEAIGNYY and CDR2 is EKD. Trimming at V came to 2 bases and at J to 0 bases, leaving 11 bases not matched to a gene. CDR3 DNA: TGTGCCTGTGACATACTGGGGGCCCACGACAGCTCCTGGGACACCCGACAGATGTTTTTC. Its protein product is CACDILGAHDSSWDTRQMFF.

Turning to this clone: A single base is all that separates this from a far larger clone, so a read error is likely. The rearrangement joins TRDV2 to TRDJ3, with 8 bases that match TRDD3. TCRdb records no J gene; here it was assigned by comparing the DNA to germline. With V trimmed by 0 bases and J by 0 bases, 6 bases remained unmatched. The CDR3 extends over 19 amino acids. In germline, CDR1 is GEAIGNYY, CDR2 EKD. In DNA, the CDR3 is TGTGCCTGTGACACCGTAGGGATACGCGGCTCCTGGGACACCCGACAGATGTTTTTC. It encodes CACDTVGIRGSWDTRQMFF.

Concerning this clone: Since a much larger clone is just one base distant, this may be a read error. Other DNA sequences of this sample code for an identical CDR3. The rearrangement links TRDV2 to TRDJ2; the match to TRDD3 covers 11 bases. The germline V gene has CDR1 GEAIGNYY and CDR2 EKD. The CDR3 totals 16 residues. CDR3 coding DNA: TGTGCATGTGACCTACTGGGGGATACTTTGACAGCACAACTCTTCTTT. This codes for CACDLLGDTLTAQLFF.

This clone is large by share. The same CDR3 can be traced to other DNA sequences in this sample. This chain joins TRDV2 and TRDJ3; 11 bases agree with TRDD3. Germline lookup yields CDR1 GEAIGNYY and CDR2 EKD. The CDR3 totals 18 residues. V dropped 2 bases and J dropped 0; count of bases not matched to a gene: 2. The CDR3 sequence is CACDSTGGYSWDTRQMFF. CDR3 coding DNA: TGTGCCTGTGACAGTACTGGGGGATACTCCTGGGACACCCGACAGATGTTTTTC.

Sample share makes this clone hyperexpanded. The chain carries TRDV2 and TRDJ1; perhaps TRDD3 as D (6 bases). This CDR3 has 15 amino acids. The ends were cut back, 0 bases at V and 0 bases at J, with 10 bases in the middle. Germline V gene sequence: CDR1 GEAIGNYY, CDR2 EKD. CDR3 DNA: TGTGCCTGTGACACCGTGGGGGTGTACACCGATAAACTCATCTTT. Translated: CACDTVGVYTDKLIF.